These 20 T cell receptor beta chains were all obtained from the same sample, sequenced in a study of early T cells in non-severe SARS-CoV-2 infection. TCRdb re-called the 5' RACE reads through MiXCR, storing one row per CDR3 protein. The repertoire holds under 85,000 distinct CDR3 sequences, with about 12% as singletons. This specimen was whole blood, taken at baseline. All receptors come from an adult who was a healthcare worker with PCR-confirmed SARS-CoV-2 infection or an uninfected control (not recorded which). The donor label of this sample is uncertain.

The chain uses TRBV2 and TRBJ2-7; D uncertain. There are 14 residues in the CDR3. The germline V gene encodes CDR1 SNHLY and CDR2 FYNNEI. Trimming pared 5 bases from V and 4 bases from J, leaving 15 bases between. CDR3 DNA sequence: TGTGCCAGCAGTTTGCCACCGTACTTATACGAGCAGTACTTC. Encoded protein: CASSLPPYLYEQYF.

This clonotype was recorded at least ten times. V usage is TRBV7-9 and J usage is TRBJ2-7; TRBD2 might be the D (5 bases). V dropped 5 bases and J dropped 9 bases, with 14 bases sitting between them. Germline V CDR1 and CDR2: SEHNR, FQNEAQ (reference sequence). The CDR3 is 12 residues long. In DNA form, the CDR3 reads TGTGCCAGCAGCCAAAGGACTTCGAGGCAGTACTTC. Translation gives CASSQRTSRQYF.

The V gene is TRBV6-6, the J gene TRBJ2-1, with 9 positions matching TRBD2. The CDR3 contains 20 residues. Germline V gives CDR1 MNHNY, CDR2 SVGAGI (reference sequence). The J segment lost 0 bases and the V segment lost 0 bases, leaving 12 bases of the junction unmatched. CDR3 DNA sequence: TGTGCCAGCAGTTACTCGAAGGCTAGCGGGAAAAAGAGCTCCTACAATGAGCAGTTCTTC. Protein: CASSYSKASGKKSSYNEQFF.

As DNA, the CDR3 is TGTGCCAGCACCAGCGCTAACTATGGCTACACCTTC. Amino acid sequence: CASTSANYGYTF. This sequence joins TRBV2 and TRBJ1-2; D uncertain. CDR3 length: 12 residues. The germline V gene has CDR1 SNHLY and CDR2 FYNNEI. V was cut by 7 bases and J by 0 bases, with 6 bases left in between.

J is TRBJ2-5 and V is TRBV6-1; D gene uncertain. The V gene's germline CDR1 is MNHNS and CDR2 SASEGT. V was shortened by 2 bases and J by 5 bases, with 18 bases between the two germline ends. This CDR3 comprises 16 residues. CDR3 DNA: TGTGCCAGCAGTGAATCCCCGGGCCCGACTCTGGAGACCCAGTACTTC. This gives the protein CASSESPGPTLETQYF.

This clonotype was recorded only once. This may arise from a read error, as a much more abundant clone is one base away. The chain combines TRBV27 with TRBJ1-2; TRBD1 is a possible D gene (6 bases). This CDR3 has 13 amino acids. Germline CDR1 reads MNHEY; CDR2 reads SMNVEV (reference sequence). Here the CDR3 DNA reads TGTGTCAGCCGCTACAGGGAGGGCTATGGCTACACCTTC. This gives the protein CVSRYREGYGYTF.

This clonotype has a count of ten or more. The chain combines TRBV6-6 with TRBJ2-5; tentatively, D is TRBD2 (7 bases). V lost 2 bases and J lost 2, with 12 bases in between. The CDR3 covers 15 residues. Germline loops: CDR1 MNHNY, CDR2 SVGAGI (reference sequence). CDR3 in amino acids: CASSYAGAVQETQYF. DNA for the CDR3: TGTGCCAGCAGTTACGCGGGGGCGGTACAAGAGACCCAGTACTTC.

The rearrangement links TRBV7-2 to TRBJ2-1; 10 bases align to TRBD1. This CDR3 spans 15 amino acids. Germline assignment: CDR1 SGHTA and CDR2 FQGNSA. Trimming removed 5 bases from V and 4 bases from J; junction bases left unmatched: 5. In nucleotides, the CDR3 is TGTGCCAGCAGCCAGGACAGGGGGGTATACAATGAGCAGTTCTTC. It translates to CASSQDRGVYNEQFF.

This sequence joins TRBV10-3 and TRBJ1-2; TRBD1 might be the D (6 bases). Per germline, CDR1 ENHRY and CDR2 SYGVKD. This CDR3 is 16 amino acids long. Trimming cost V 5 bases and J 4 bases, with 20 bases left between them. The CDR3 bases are TGTGCCATCAGTACCGGGACACTCTTTCGGGGCTATGGCTACACCTTC. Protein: CAISTGTLFRGYGYTF.

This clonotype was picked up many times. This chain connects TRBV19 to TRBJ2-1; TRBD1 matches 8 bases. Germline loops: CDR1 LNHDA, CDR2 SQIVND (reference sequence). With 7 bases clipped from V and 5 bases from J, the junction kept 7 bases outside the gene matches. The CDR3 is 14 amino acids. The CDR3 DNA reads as TGTGCCAGTAACCAGGGGGCTCTCGACAATGAGCAGTTCTTC. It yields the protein CASNQGALDNEQFF.

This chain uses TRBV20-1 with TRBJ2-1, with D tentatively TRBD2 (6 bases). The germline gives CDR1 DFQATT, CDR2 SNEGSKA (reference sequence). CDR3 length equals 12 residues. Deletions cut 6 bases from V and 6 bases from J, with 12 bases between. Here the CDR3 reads CSALGLSNEQFF. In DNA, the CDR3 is TGCAGTGCGCTGGGACTTTCCAATGAGCAGTTCTTC.

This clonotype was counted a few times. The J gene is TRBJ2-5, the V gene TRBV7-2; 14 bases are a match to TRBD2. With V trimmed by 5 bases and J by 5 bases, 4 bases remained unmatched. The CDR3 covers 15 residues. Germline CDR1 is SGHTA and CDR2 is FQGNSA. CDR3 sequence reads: CASSQTSGGAETQYF. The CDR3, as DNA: TGTGCCAGCAGCCAGACTAGCGGGGGGGCGGAGACCCAGTACTTC.

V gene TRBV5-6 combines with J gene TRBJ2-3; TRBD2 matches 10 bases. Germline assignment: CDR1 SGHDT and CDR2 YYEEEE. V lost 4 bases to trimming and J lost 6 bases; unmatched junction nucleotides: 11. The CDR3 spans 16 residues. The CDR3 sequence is CASSLLAGAYGDTQYF. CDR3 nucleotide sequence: TGTGCCAGCAGCCTGCTAGCGGGAGCCTACGGGGATACGCAGTATTTT.

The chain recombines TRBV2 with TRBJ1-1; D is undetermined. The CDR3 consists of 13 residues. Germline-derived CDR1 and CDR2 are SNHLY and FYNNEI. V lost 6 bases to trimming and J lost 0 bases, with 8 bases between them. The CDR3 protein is CASRSRLNTEAFF. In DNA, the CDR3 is TGTGCCAGCAGGTCGCGGTTGAACACTGAAGCTTTCTTT.

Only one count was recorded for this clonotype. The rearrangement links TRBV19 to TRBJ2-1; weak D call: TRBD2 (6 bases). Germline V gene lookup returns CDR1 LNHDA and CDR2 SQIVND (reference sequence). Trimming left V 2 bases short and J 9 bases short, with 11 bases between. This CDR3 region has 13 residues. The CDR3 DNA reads TGTGCCAGTAGTATACGGGGGAAAGGTGAGCAGTTCTTC. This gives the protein CASSIRGKGEQFF. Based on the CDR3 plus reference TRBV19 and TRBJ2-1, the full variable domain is DGGITQSPKYLFRKEGQNVTLSCEQNLNHDAMYWYRQDPGQGLRLIYYSQIVNDFQKGDIAEGYSVSREKKESFPLTVTSAQKNPTAFYLCASSIRGKGEQFFGPGTRLTVL.

The CDR3 spells CASSLDRYDRVGDTQYF. The CDR3 nucleotides read TGTGCCAGCAGCTTAGATCGTTACGACAGGGTTGGAGATACGCAGTATTTT. The rearrangement joins TRBV11-2 to TRBJ2-3; 7 nucleotides line up with TRBD1. Per the germline V gene, CDR1 is SGHAT and CDR2 is FQNNGV. J lost 5 bases, V lost 0 bases, and 11 bases had no gene match. This CDR3 region has 17 residues.

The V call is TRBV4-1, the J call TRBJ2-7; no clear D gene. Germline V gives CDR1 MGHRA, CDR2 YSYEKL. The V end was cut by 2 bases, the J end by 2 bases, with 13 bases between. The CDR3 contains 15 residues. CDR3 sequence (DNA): TGCGCCAGCAGCCAATGGGCCGGGCCACCCTACGAGCAGTACTTC. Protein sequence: CASSQWAGPPYEQYF.

CDR3 sequence reads: CSATWLAGNRGPYEQYF. Written as DNA, the CDR3 is TGCAGTGCTACTTGGCTAGCGGGAAATCGGGGCCCCTACGAGCAGTACTTC. V usage is TRBV20-1 and J usage is TRBJ2-7; 9 positions agree with TRBD2. CDR1 is DFQATT, CDR2 SNEGSKA, per germline (reference sequence). With 4 bases clipped from V and 2 bases from J, the junction kept 15 bases outside the gene matches. The CDR3 runs 17 residues.

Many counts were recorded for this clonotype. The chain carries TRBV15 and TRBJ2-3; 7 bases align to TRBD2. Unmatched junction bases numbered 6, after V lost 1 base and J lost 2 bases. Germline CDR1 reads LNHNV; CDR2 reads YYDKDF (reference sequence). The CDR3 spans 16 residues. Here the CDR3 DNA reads TGTGCCACCAGCAGAGGCACGGGGGGAACCACAGATACGCAGTATTTT. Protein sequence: CATSRGTGGTTDTQYF.

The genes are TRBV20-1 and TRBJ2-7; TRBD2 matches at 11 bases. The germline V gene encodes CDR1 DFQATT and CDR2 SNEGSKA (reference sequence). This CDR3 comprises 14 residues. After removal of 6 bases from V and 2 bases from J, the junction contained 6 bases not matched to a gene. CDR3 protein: CSATATSGTYEQYF. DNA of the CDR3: TGCAGTGCGACGGCGACTAGCGGGACCTACGAGCAGTACTTC.